This T cell receptor (beta chain) was sequenced for a study of cytomegalovirus exposure and HLA in healthy donors. CDR1 and CDR2 from the germline V gene are LGHNA and YNFKEQ. J gave up 2 bases and V 0 bases, and 8 bases lay outside the gene matches. The CDR3 is 17 residues long. 60 Vbeta and 13 Jbeta primers were used in PCR. Libraries were prepared by immunoSEQ multiplex PCR; TCRdb keeps only in-frame clonotypes and omits some of them. The sample lists about 190,000 clones, 87% occurring once. The specimen was PBMCs. This sequence was found in a man younger than 40 in good health and CMV-seronegative. The rearrangement joins TRBV4-2 to TRBJ2-7; 9 nucleotides match TRBD1. The chain's CDR3 is CASSQEFGTGPTYEQYF. The DNA for the CDR3 is TGTGCCAGCAGCCAAGAGTTTGGGACAGGGCCGACCTACGAGCAGTACTTC.